This TCR beta chain was identified in a study of blood T cell repertoires in COVID-19. Seattle's enrolled individuals joined amid active infection and were then monitored longitudinally. In the study's own analysis: How many nucleated cells were present was estimated from reference gene primer amplification. Sequencing was performed with immunoSEQ multiplex PCR; in TCRdb, only in-frame clones are kept and a portion is missing. V and J calls and clone size come straight from that table; D and trimming were deduced from the DNA. Of tens of thousands of clones listed, approximately 91% are singletons. V lost 4 bases to trimming and J lost 2 bases; unmatched junction nucleotides: 15. Germline CDR1 is SGHNT and CDR2 is YENEEA. The CDR3 covers 19 residues.

Sequenced material: peripheral blood. The gene calls are TRBV11-3 and TRBJ2-3, with 10 bases that match TRBD2. This TCR came from a man aged 55 to 70 with COVID-19, enrolled during active disease. The CDR3 loop is CASSSPGLASHRLTDTQYF. In DNA form, the CDR3 reads TGTGCCAGCAGCTCCCCGGGACTAGCGTCTCATCGCCTCACAGATACGCAGTATTTT.